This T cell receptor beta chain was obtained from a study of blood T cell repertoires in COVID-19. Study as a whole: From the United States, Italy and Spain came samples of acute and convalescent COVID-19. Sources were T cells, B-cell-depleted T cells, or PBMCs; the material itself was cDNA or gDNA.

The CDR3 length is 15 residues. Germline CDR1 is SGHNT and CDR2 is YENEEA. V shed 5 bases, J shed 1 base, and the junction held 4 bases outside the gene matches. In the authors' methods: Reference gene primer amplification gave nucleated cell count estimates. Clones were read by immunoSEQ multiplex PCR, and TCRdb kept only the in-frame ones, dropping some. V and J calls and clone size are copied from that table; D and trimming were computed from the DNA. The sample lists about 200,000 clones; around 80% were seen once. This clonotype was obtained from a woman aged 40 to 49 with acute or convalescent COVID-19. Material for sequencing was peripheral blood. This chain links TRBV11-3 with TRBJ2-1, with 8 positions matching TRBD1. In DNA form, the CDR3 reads TGTGCCAGCAGCCCAGGGACAGGTTCCTACAATGAGCAGTTCTTC. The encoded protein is CASSPGTGSYNEQFF. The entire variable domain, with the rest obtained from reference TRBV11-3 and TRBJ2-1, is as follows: EAGVVQSPRYKIIEKKQPVAFWCNPISGHNTLYWYLQNLGQGPELLIRYENEEAVDDSQLPKDRFSAERLKGVDSTLKIQPAELGDSAVYLCASSPGTGSYNEQFFGPGTRLTVL.